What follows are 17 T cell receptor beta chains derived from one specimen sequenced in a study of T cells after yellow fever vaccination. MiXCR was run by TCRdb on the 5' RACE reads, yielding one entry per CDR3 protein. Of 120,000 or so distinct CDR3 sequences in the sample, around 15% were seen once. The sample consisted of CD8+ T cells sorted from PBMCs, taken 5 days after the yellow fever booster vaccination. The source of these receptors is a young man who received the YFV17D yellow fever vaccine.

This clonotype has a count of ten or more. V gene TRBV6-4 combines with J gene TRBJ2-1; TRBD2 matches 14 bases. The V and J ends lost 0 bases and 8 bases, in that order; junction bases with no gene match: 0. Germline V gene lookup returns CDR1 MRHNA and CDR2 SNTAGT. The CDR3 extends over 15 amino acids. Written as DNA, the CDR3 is TGTGCCAGCAGTGACTCGACTAGCGGGGGGGATGAGCAGTTCTTC. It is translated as CASSDSTSGGDEQFF.

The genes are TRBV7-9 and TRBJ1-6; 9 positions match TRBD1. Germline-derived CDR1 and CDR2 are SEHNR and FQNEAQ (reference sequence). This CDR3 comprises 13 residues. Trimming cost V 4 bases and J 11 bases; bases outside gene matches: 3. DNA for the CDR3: TGTGCCAGCAGCTCCGGACAGGGGACACCCCTCCACTTT. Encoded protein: CASSSGQGTPLHF.

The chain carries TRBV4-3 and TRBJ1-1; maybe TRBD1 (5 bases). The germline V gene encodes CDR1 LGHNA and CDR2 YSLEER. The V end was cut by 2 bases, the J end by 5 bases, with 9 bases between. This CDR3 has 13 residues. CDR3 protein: CASSQSGGTEAFF. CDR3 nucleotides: TGCGCCAGCAGCCAATCGGGGGGGACTGAAGCTTTCTTT.

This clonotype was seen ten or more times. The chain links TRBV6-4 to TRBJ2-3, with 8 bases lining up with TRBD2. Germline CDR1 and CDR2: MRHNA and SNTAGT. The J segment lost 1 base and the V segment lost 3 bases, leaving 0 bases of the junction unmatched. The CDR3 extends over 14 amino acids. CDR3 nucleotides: TGTGCCAGCAGTGAGCGGGGGGGCACAGATACGCAGTATTTT. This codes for CASSERGGTDTQYF.

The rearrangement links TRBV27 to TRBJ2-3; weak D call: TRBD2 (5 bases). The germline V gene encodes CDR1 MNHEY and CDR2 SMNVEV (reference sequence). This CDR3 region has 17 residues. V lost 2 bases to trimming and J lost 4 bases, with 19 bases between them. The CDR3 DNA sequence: TGTGCCAGCAGTTTAACCCCATACCCCCTAGCTGCAGATACGCAGTATTTT. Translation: CASSLTPYPLAADTQYF.

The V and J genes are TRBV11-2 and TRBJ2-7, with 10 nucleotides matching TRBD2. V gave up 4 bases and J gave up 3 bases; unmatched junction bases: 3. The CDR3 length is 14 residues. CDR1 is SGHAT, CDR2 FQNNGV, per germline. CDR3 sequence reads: CASSSLAGDYEQYF. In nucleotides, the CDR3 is TGTGCCAGCAGCTCCCTAGCGGGAGACTACGAGCAGTACTTC.

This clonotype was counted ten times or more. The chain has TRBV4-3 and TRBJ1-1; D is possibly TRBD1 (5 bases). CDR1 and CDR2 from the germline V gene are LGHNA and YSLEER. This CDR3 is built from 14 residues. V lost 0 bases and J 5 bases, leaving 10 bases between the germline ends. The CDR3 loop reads CASSQDGGWTEAFF. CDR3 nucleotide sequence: TGCGCCAGCAGCCAAGATGGGGGGTGGACTGAAGCTTTCTTT.

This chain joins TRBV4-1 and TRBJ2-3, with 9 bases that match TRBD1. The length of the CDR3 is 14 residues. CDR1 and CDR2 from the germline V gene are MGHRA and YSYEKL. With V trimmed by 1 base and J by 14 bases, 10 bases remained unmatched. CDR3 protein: CASSQGELGQGLYF. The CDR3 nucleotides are TGCGCCAGCAGCCAAGGGGAGTTGGGACAGGGTTTGTATTTT.

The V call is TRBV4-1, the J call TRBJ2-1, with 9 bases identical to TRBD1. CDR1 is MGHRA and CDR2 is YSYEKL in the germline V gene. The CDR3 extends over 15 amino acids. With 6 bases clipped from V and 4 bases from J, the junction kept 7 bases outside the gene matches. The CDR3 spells CASRADRGLYNEQFF. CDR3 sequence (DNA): TGCGCCAGCAGGGCGGACAGGGGACTTTACAATGAGCAGTTCTTC.

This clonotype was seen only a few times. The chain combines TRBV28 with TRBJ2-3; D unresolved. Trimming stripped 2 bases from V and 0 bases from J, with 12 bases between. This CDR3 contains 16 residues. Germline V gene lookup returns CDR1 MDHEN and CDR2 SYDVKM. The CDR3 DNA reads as TGTGCCAGCAGTTTAGTGGCAATCCCTAGCACAGATACGCAGTATTTT. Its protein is CASSLVAIPSTDTQYF. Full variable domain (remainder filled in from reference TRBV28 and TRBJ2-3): DVKVTQSSRYLVKRTGEKVFLECVQDMDHENMFWYRQDPGLGLRLIYFSYDVKMKEKGDIPEGYSVSREKKERFSLILESASTNQTSMYLCASSLVAIPSTDTQYFGPGTRLTVL.

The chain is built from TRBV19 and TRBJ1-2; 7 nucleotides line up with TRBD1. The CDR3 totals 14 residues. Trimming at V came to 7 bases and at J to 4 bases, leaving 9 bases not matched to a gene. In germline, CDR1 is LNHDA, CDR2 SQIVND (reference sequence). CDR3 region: CASISGTAFYGYTF. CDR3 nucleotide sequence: TGTGCCAGTATCTCTGGGACAGCGTTCTATGGCTACACCTTC.

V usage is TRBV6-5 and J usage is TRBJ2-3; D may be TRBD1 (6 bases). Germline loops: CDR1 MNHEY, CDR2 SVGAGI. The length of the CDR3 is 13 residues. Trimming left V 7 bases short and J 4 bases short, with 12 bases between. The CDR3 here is CASTRGNADTQYF. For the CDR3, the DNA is TGTGCCAGCACTAGGGGGAACGCAGATACGCAGTATTTT.

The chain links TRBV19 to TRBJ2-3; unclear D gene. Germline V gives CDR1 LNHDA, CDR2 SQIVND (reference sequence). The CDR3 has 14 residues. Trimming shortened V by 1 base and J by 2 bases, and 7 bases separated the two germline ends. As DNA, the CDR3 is TGTGCCAGTAGTATAGCCGGGTCCACAGATACGCAGTATTTT. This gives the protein CASSIAGSTDTQYF.

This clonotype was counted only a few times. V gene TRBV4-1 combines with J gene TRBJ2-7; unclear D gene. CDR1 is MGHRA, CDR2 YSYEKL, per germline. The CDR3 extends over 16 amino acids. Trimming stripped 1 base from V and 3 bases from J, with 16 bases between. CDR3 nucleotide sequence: TGCGCCAGCAGCCAAGGGCAAGGAGCGATTGTCTACGAGCAGTACTTC. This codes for CASSQGQGAIVYEQYF.

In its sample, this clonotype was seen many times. The DNA for the CDR3 is TGTGCCAGCAGCACCGGGACAGGTTTTTACGAGCAGTACTTC. It codes for CASSTGTGFYEQYF. V is TRBV12-3 or TRBV12-4 and J is TRBJ2-7; 8 bases are a match to TRBD1. This CDR3 has 14 amino acids. Trimming took 6 bases from V and 4 from J; bases not matched to a gene: 8.

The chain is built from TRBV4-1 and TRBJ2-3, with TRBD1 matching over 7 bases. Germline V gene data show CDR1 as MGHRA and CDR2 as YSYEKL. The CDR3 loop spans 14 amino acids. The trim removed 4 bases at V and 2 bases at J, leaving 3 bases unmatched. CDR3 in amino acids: CASSPGQNTDTQYF. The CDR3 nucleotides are TGCGCCAGCAGCCCGGGACAGAACACAGATACGCAGTATTTT.

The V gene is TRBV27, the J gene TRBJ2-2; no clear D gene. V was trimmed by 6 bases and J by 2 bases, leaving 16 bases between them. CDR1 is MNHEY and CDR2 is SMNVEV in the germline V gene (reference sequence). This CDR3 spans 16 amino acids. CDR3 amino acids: CASSPPRSFNTGELFF. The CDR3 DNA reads TGTGCCAGCAGCCCCCCCCGCAGCTTTAACACCGGGGAGCTGTTTTTT.